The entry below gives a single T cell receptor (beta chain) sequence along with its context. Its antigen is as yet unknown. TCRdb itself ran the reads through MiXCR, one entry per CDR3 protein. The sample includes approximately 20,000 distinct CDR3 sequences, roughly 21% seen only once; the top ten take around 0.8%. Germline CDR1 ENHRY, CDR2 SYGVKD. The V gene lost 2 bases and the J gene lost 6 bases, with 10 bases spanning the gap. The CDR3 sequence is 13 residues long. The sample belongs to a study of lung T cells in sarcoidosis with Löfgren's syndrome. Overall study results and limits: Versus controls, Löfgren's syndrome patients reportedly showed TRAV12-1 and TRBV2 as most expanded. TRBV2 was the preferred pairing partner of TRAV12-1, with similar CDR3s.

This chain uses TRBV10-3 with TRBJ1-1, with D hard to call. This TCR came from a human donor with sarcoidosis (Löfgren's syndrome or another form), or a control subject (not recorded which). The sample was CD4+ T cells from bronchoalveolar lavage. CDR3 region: CAISEGFLAEAFF. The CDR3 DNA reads TGTGCCATCAGTGAGGGTTTCCTGGCTGAAGCTTTCTTT.